A selection of T cell receptor beta chains follows, all from one sample in a study of blood T cell repertoires in COVID-19. Generated by immunoSEQ multiplex PCR, the TCRdb table keeps only in-frame clones and is missing some. The table has around 220,000 clones, about nine tenths seen once. The sample consisted of peripheral blood. The receptors come from a man between 45 and 60 years old with acute or convalescent COVID-19. Both conserved end residues are part of each CDR3. Fields, in order: clone size, CDR3 length, V gene, D gene, J gene, CDR3 protein, CDR3 DNA. D genes are given only for firm matches. Not all rows give a size; the values are once, few, many and, for expanded clones, a class.

size: once; length: 17; V: TRBV11-2; D: NA; J: TRBJ1-1; CDR3: CASSLVVGARSNTEAFF; DNA: TGTGCCAGCAGCTTAGTAGTAGGGGCCAGGTCGAACACTGAAGCTTTCTTT
size: NA; length: 15; V: TRBV6-5; D: NA; J: TRBJ1-1; CDR3: CASSYGQLANTEAFF; DNA: TGTGCCAGCAGTTACGGACAGCTTGCGAACACTGAAGCTTTCTTT
size: NA; length: 15; V: TRBV6-5; D: TRBD1; J: TRBJ2-2; CDR3: CASSLTGGNTGELFF; DNA: TGTGCCAGCAGTTTGACAGGGGGTAACACCGGGGAGCTGTTTTTT
size: NA; length: 14; V: TRBV30; D: TRBD1; J: TRBJ1-6; CDR3: CAWTNRGYNSPLHF; DNA: TGTGCCTGGACGAACAGGGGCTATAATTCACCCCTCCACTTT
size: NA; length: 14; V: TRBV7-2; D: NA; J: TRBJ1-5; CDR3: CASSPRPGGQPQHF; DNA: TGTGCCAGCAGCCCGCGGCCCGGGGGACAGCCCCAGCATTTT
size: NA; length: 13; V: TRBV7-9; D: TRBD1; J: TRBJ1-1; CDR3: CASSLLQGTEAFF; DNA: TGTGCCAGCAGCTTATTACAGGGGACTGAAGCTTTCTTT
size: NA; length: 16; V: TRBV7-9; D: TRBD1; J: TRBJ2-7; CDR3: CASSFGGRGLSYEQYF; DNA: TGTGCCAGCAGCTTCGGAGGCAGGGGGCTAAGTTACGAGCAGTACTTC
size: NA; length: 13; V: TRBV5-4; D: NA; J: TRBJ1-2; CDR3: CASRRTAIYGYTF; DNA: TGTGCCAGCAGGCGGACAGCGATCTATGGCTACACCTTC
size: NA; length: 14; V: TRBV4-1; D: NA; J: TRBJ1-6; CDR3: CASSQDQGNSPLHF; DNA: TGCGCCAGCAGCCAAGATCAGGGGAATTCACCCCTCCACTTT
size: NA; length: 17; V: TRBV6-2/TRBV6-3; D: TRBD2; J: TRBJ2-1; CDR3: CASSYSPSGGLYNEQFF; DNA: TGTGCCAGCAGTTACTCACCCAGCGGGGGACTCTACAATGAGCAGTTCTTC
size: NA; length: 12; V: TRBV14; D: NA; J: TRBJ1-1; CDR3: CASSQGRPEAFF; DNA: TGTGCCAGCAGCCAAGGGAGACCTGAAGCTTTCTTT
size: NA; length: 15; V: TRBV7-2; D: NA; J: TRBJ1-6; CDR3: CASSFSPGSGSPLHF; DNA: TGTGCCAGCAGCTTTTCGCCTGGGTCGGGGTCACCCCTCCACTTT
size: NA; length: 15; V: TRBV3-1/TRBV3-2; D: TRBD1; J: TRBJ1-2; CDR3: CASSLRGTGNYGYTF; DNA: TGTGCCAGCAGCCTGAGAGGGACAGGCAACTATGGCTACACCTTC
size: NA; length: 14; V: TRBV5-1; D: NA; J: TRBJ2-7; CDR3: CASSLVGGRDEQYF; DNA: TGCGCCAGCAGCCTCGTCGGGGGTAGAGATGAGCAGTACTTC
size: NA; length: 13; V: TRBV12-3/TRBV12-4; D: NA; J: TRBJ1-6; CDR3: CASSSGWHSPLHF; DNA: TGTGCCAGCAGTTCAGGATGGCATTCACCCCTCCACTTT
size: NA; length: 13; V: TRBV5-7; D: NA; J: TRBJ2-1; CDR3: CASSLGRVGEQFF; DNA: TGTGCCAGCAGCTTGGGGCGGGTGGGTGAGCAGTTCTTC
size: few; length: 15; V: TRBV7-9; D: NA; J: TRBJ1-4; CDR3: CASSLWTATNEKLFF; DNA: TGTGCCAGCAGCCTTTGGACAGCCACTAATGAAAAACTGTTTTTT
size: NA; length: 15; V: TRBV27; D: NA; J: TRBJ2-1; CDR3: CASSLAQGSYNEQFF; DNA: TGTGCCAGCAGTTTAGCCCAGGGATCCTACAATGAGCAGTTCTTC
size: NA; length: 12; V: TRBV6-5; D: TRBD1; J: TRBJ1-2; CDR3: CASSGQGHGYTF; DNA: TGTGCCAGCAGCGGACAGGGACACGGCTACACCTTC
size: NA; length: 12; V: TRBV7-9; D: NA; J: TRBJ1-1; CDR3: CASSAYSTEAFF; DNA: TGTGCCAGCAGCGCGTACTCCACTGAAGCTTTCTTT
size: many; length: 11; V: TRBV3-1/TRBV3-2; D: NA; J: TRBJ1-1; CDR3: CATRGGTEAFF; DNA: TGTGCCACCCGGGGGGGGACTGAAGCTTTCTTT
size: NA; length: 13; V: TRBV6-5; D: TRBD2; J: TRBJ2-3; CDR3: CASKLAGSDTQYF; DNA: TGTGCCAGCAAATTAGCGGGGTCAGATACGCAGTATTTT
size: NA; length: 14; V: TRBV24-1; D: NA; J: TRBJ2-3; CDR3: CATSAPDSPDTQYF; DNA: TGTGCCACCAGTGCCCCCGACAGTCCAGATACGCAGTATTTT
size: NA; length: 15; V: TRBV4-1; D: NA; J: TRBJ1-2; CDR3: CASSQDNLGVYGYTF; DNA: TGCGCCAGCAGCCAAGATAATCTCGGGGTCTATGGCTACACCTTC
size: NA; length: 16; V: TRBV5-6; D: NA; J: TRBJ2-1; CDR3: CASSLEPTSSYNEQFF; DNA: TGTGCCAGCAGCTTGGAACCAACGAGCTCCTACAATGAGCAGTTCTTC
size: NA; length: 16; V: TRBV11-2; D: TRBD1; J: TRBJ2-7; CDR3: CASSLGFGTGIYEQYF; DNA: TGTGCCAGCAGCTTAGGTTTCGGGACAGGGATCTACGAGCAGTACTTC
size: NA; length: 16; V: TRBV5-8; D: TRBD1; J: TRBJ2-5; CDR3: CASSFRTGGSLETQYF; DNA: TGTGCCAGCAGCTTTAGGACAGGGGGCTCTTTGGAGACCCAGTACTTC
size: NA; length: 12; V: TRBV6-5; D: NA; J: TRBJ1-6; CDR3: CASNSYNSPLHF; DNA: TGTGCCAGCAACAGCTATAATTCACCCCTCCACTTT
size: NA; length: 20; V: TRBV5-1; D: TRBD2; J: TRBJ2-7; CDR3: CASREIQGASLAGGIYEQYF; DNA: TGCGCCAGCAGGGAGATACAGGGAGCGAGCCTAGCGGGGGGGATCTACGAGCAGTACTTC
size: NA; length: 15; V: TRBV6-5; D: TRBD1; J: TRBJ1-6; CDR3: CASSLGRGVGSPLHF; DNA: TGTGCCAGCAGTTTGGGCAGGGGGGTGGGTTCACCCCTCCACTTT
size: NA; length: 15; V: TRBV6-6; D: NA; J: TRBJ1-2; CDR3: CASSFDGPTAGGYTF; DNA: TGTGCCAGCAGTTTTGACGGACCCACTGCGGGAGGCTACACCTTC
size: NA; length: 15; V: TRBV6-6; D: NA; J: TRBJ1-5; CDR3: CASSYSDSGNQPQHF; DNA: TGTGCCAGCAGTTATTCGGACAGCGGCAATCAGCCCCAGCATTTT
size: NA; length: 15; V: TRBV5-4; D: NA; J: TRBJ2-2; CDR3: CASSLDRANTGELFF; DNA: TGTGCCAGCAGCTTGGACAGGGCGAACACCGGGGAGCTGTTTTTT
size: NA; length: 15; V: TRBV5-1; D: NA; J: TRBJ2-7; CDR3: CASSLASVGAGEQYF; DNA: TGCGCCAGCAGCTTGGCCTCCGTGGGGGCTGGGGAGCAGTACTTC
size: NA; length: 15; V: TRBV18; D: NA; J: TRBJ1-1; CDR3: CASSPTVLVDTEAFF; DNA: TGTGCCAGCTCACCAACGGTACTGGTAGATACTGAAGCTTTCTTT
size: NA; length: 18; V: TRBV23-1; D: NA; J: TRBJ2-7; CDR3: CASSQSPLNSRVTYEQYF; DNA: TGCGCCAGCAGTCAATCCCCCCTAAACAGCAGAGTAACCTACGAGCAGTACTTC
size: few; length: 13; V: TRBV19; D: TRBD1; J: TRBJ2-4; CDR3: CATLHRGQNIQYF; DNA: TGTGCCACCCTCCACAGGGGGCAGAACATTCAGTACTTC
size: NA; length: 14; V: TRBV6-5; D: NA; J: TRBJ1-1; CDR3: CASSYTGRATEAFF; DNA: TGTGCCAGCAGTTACACAGGGCGGGCGACTGAAGCTTTCTTT
size: NA; length: 13; V: TRBV7-9; D: TRBD1; J: TRBJ2-5; CDR3: CASSSRGPETQYF; DNA: TGTGCCAGCAGCTCCAGGGGGCCTGAGACCCAGTACTTC
size: NA; length: 15; V: TRBV5-1; D: TRBD1; J: TRBJ1-2; CDR3: CASSLTGTGPGGYTF; DNA: TGCGCCAGCAGCCTAACCGGGACAGGACCGGGCGGCTACACCTTC
size: NA; length: 15; V: TRBV18; D: TRBD1; J: TRBJ1-5; CDR3: CASSADRALNQPQHF; DNA: TGTGCCAGCTCCGCGGACAGGGCCCTAAATCAGCCCCAGCATTTT
size: NA; length: 17; V: TRBV7-6; D: NA; J: TRBJ2-2; CDR3: CASSLVSLGDWAGELFF; DNA: TGTGCCAGCAGCTTAGTTTCCCTCGGGGACTGGGCCGGGGAGCTGTTTTTT
size: NA; length: 15; V: TRBV7-9; D: NA; J: TRBJ1-1; CDR3: CASSLGGVGVTEAFF; DNA: TGTGCCAGCAGCTTAGGTGGGGTCGGGGTGACTGAAGCTTTCTTT
size: NA; length: 15; V: TRBV18; D: TRBD1; J: TRBJ1-2; CDR3: CASSQRQGINYGYTF; DNA: TGTGCCAGCTCCCAAAGACAGGGGATTAACTATGGCTACACCTTC
size: NA; length: 18; V: TRBV6-4; D: TRBD2; J: TRBJ2-1; CDR3: CASSDSTWAGGRRAEQFF; DNA: TGTGCCAGCAGTGACTCGACGTGGGCGGGGGGCCGGCGGGCTGAGCAGTTCTTC
size: NA; length: 16; V: TRBV18; D: TRBD1; J: TRBJ2-3; CDR3: CASSPPGQGATDTQYF; DNA: TGTGCCAGCTCACCACCGGGACAGGGGGCGACAGATACGCAGTATTTT
size: NA; length: 14; V: TRBV5-1; D: NA; J: TRBJ1-6; CDR3: CASSSGQYNSPLHF; DNA: TGCGCCAGCAGCTCCGGACAGTATAATTCACCCCTCCACTTT
size: few; length: 16; V: TRBV5-5; D: NA; J: TRBJ1-3; CDR3: CASSLWVIGAGNTIYF; DNA: TGTGCCAGCAGCTTGTGGGTGATTGGAGCCGGAAACACCATATATTTT
size: NA; length: 12; V: TRBV24-1; D: TRBD1; J: TRBJ1-1; CDR3: CATRDRGTEAFF; DNA: TGTGCCACCAGAGACAGGGGTACTGAAGCTTTCTTT
size: NA; length: 16; V: TRBV27; D: NA; J: TRBJ1-2; CDR3: CASSPAAGRANYGYTF; DNA: TGTGCCAGCAGCCCCGCGGCGGGGAGGGCTAACTATGGCTACACCTTC
size: NA; length: 14; V: TRBV5-1; D: NA; J: TRBJ1-1; CDR3: CASSPGGSNTEAFF; DNA: TGCGCCAGCAGCCCGGGGGGGTCGAACACTGAAGCTTTCTTT
size: NA; length: 12; V: TRBV27; D: NA; J: TRBJ1-4; CDR3: CASGRESEKLFF; DNA: TGTGCCAGCGGACGGGAAAGCGAAAAACTGTTTTTT
size: NA; length: 14; V: TRBV2; D: NA; J: TRBJ1-6; CDR3: CASSQRSYNSPLHF; DNA: TGTGCCAGCAGCCAGCGCTCCTATAATTCACCCCTCCACTTT